The source of this TCR beta chain is a study of blood T cells in healthy people across ages. A second PCR of 7 to 11 cycles used a sample-barcoded 5' primer and a J-beta primer mix. Each cDNA was tagged by a template-switch adaptor containing 12 random nucleotides. MiXCR, applied by TCRdb to the 5' RACE reads, yields one record per CDR3 protein. This sample carries fewer than 2 million distinct CDR3 sequences, roughly 43% of them seen once, and the ten largest clones take 20% to 25%. The ends were cut back, 3 bases at V and 6 bases at J, with 19 bases in the middle. This CDR3 is 16 amino acids long. This clonotype was counted only a few times. The antigen is unknown. General observations from the study: A strong correlation between TCR beta diversity and naive T cell percentage was seen. Naive and antigen-experienced cells were not separated, limiting conclusive comparison. Greater diversity and more naive CD4+ cells were seen in long-lived donors than in aged donors.

V usage is TRBV12-3 or TRBV12-4 and J usage is TRBJ2-3; the D gene is possibly TRBD2 (6 bases). The sequenced material came from blood. This receptor was taken from a human donor in good health. CDR3 region: CASSFETSGFADTQYF. DNA of the CDR3: TGTGCCAGCAGTTTTGAGACTAGTGGGTTTGCTGATACGCAGTATTTT.